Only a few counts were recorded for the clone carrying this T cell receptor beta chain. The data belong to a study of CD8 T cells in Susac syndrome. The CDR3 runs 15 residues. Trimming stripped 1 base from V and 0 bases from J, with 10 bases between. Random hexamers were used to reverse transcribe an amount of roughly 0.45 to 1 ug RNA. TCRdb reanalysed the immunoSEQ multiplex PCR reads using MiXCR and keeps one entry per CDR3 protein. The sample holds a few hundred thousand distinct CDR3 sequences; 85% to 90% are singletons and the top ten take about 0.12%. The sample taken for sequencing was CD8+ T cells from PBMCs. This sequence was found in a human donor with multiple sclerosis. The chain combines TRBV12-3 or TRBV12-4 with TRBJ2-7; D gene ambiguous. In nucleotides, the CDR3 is TGTGCCAGCAGTTTAGATACTACCAGCTCCTACGAGCAGTACTTC. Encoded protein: CASSLDTTSSYEQYF.